Below are 15 T cell receptor beta chains sequenced from a single sample in a study of T cell responses to AZD1222 COVID-19 vaccine. Assay: immunoSEQ multiplex PCR; the TCRdb copy retains only in-frame clones and omits some. The table has roughly 160,000 clones, 90% seen once. This specimen was peripheral blood, taken on day 0 of AZD1222 vaccination. These receptors were obtained from an adult in good health.

The chain has TRBV6-5 and TRBJ2-7; no definite D call. Per germline, CDR1 MNHEY and CDR2 SVGAGI. V shed 6 bases and J shed 3 bases, with 9 bases lying between them. The CDR3 runs to 12 residues. The CDR3 DNA sequence: TGTGCCAGCAGCTATCGACGCTACGAGCAGTACTTC. This sequence encodes CASSYRRYEQYF.

V and J are TRBV6-5 and TRBJ1-1; no clear D. V was clipped by 0 bases and J by 1 base, with 9 bases between them. In germline, CDR1 is MNHEY, CDR2 SVGAGI. The CDR3 contains 15 residues. The CDR3 is CASSYSGWGNTEAFF. The CDR3 region has the DNA TGTGCCAGCAGTTACTCCGGGTGGGGGAACACTGAAGCTTTCTTT.

V and J are TRBV5-4 and TRBJ2-2; TRBD1 is a possible D gene (6 bases). This CDR3 is 16 amino acids long. V was cut by 4 bases and J by 0 bases, with 13 bases left in between. Germline V lookup: CDR1 SGHNT, CDR2 YYREEE (reference sequence). In nucleotides, the CDR3 is TGTGCCAGCAGCCCTCGACAGGATCCGAACACCGGGGAGCTGTTTTTT. Translated: CASSPRQDPNTGELFF.

This chain uses TRBV6-2 or TRBV6-3 with TRBJ1-4; TRBD1 agrees at 9 bases. Trimming cost V 5 bases and J 7 bases; bases outside gene matches: 5. Per the germline V gene, CDR1 is MNHEY and CDR2 is SVGEGT. The CDR3 loop spans 14 amino acids. CDR3 in DNA: TGTGCCAGCAGTCGGACAGGGGCAGGTGAAAAACTGTTTTTT. This sequence encodes CASSRTGAGEKLFF.

The chain employs TRBV25-1 and TRBJ1-1; 7 bases align to TRBD1. Unmatched junction bases numbered 6, after V lost 2 bases and J lost 0 bases. Germline-derived CDR1 and CDR2 are MGHDK and SYGVNS. The CDR3 extends over 16 amino acids. The CDR3 protein is CASSEARGQMNTEAFF. The CDR3 DNA reads TGTGCCAGCAGTGAAGCGAGGGGGCAAATGAACACTGAAGCTTTCTTT.

This chain connects TRBV5-1 to TRBJ2-5, with 8 positions matching TRBD1. The germline V gene has CDR1 SGHRS and CDR2 YFSETQ. The CDR3 totals 14 residues. With 2 bases clipped from V and 5 bases from J, the junction kept 5 bases outside the gene matches. CDR3 DNA sequence: TGCGCCAGCAGCTTAGGGACAGGACTGGAGACCCAGTACTTC. Protein product: CASSLGTGLETQYF. The full variable domain, completed using reference TRBV5-1 and TRBJ2-5, is KAGVTQTPRYLIKTRGQQVTLSCSPISGHRSVSWYQQTPGQGLQFLFEYFSETQRNKGNFPGRFSGRQFSNSRSEMNVSTLELGDSALYLCASSLGTGLETQYFGPGTRLLVL.

The DNA for the CDR3 is TGCGCCAGCAGCCCCCCGCAGGGTTGGGCCTACGGCTACACCTTC. Its protein product is CASSPPQGWAYGYTF. The chain carries TRBV4-1 and TRBJ1-2, with D perhaps matching TRBD1 (5 bases). V dropped 4 bases and J dropped 8 bases, with 20 bases sitting between them. Germline V lookup: CDR1 MGHRA, CDR2 YSYEKL. The CDR3 sequence is 15 residues long.

The chain has TRBV29-1 and TRBJ1-2; 7 bases map to TRBD1. CDR1 and CDR2 from the germline V gene are SQVTM and ANQGSEA. The CDR3 consists of 14 residues. Germline trimming cut 4 bases from V and 4 bases from J; bases unmatched to any gene: 9. The CDR3 region has the DNA TGCAGCGTTGTGCCGGGAGCAGGGGGCTATGGCTACACCTTC. This gives the protein CSVVPGAGGYGYTF.

The chain links TRBV29-1 to TRBJ1-1; no reliable D call. The germline CDR1 and CDR2 sequences are SQVTM and ANQGSEA. This CDR3 has 12 residues. The V end lost 7 bases, the J end lost 1 base, and 10 bases lay between the germline ends. The CDR3 DNA reads as TGCAGCGGGTGGGGTAGGAACACTGAAGCTTTCTTT. Its translation: CSGWGRNTEAFF.

This rearrangement joins TRBV24-1 to TRBJ2-1; 9 bases are shared with TRBD2. The V gene end was trimmed by 4 bases and the J gene end by 9 bases; junction bases not matched to a gene: 12. CDR3 length equals 16 residues. The V gene's germline CDR1 is KGHDR and CDR2 SFDVKD. The CDR3 region has the DNA TGTGCCACCAGTGAATCCTGGGCGGGGGGGCCAATTGAGCAGTTCTTC. Protein product: CATSESWAGGPIEQFF.

J is TRBJ2-2 and V is TRBV2; D is tentatively TRBD1 or TRBD2 (5 bases each). V dropped 4 bases and J dropped 6 bases, with 15 bases sitting between them. The CDR3 has 15 residues. Germline V gene lookup returns CDR1 SNHLY and CDR2 FYNNEI. The CDR3, as DNA: TGTGCCAGCAGTGTGGCAGGGAGTGGGGCCGGGGAGCTGTTTTTT. Amino acid sequence: CASSVAGSGAGELFF.

The chain is built from TRBV4-3 and TRBJ1-1, with D hard to call. CDR3 length equals 13 residues. Trimming left V 0 bases short and J 0 bases short, with 2 bases between. In germline, CDR1 is LGHNA, CDR2 YSLEER. The CDR3 sequence: CASSQEMNTEAFF. The CDR3 nucleotides are TGCGCCAGCAGCCAAGAAATGAACACTGAAGCTTTCTTT.

The sample holds one count of this clone. The rearrangement links TRBV19 to TRBJ1-5; no clear D gene. The CDR3 is 14 residues long. Germline V gene sequence: CDR1 LNHDA, CDR2 SQIVND (reference sequence). V was clipped by 5 bases and J by 5 bases, with 13 bases between them. CDR3 nucleotides: TGTGCCAGTAGTCGGTCCAGTCTCGATCAGCCCCAGCATTTT. Its translation: CASSRSSLDQPQHF.

The table lists this clone with a count of one. V gene TRBV5-1 combines with J gene TRBJ2-7, with TRBD1 matching over 7 bases. The germline V gene has CDR1 SGHRS and CDR2 YFSETQ. V shed 3 bases, J shed 4 bases, and the junction held 4 bases outside the gene matches. CDR3 size: 13 residues. DNA of the CDR3: TGCGCCAGCAGCTCAAGACAGGGTTACGAGCAGTACTTC. It encodes CASSSRQGYEQYF.

The V call is TRBV28, the J call TRBJ1-2; TRBD1 matches 7 bases. In germline, CDR1 is MDHEN, CDR2 SYDVKM. V shed 6 bases and J 6 bases; nucleotides not matched to a gene: 7. There are 13 residues in the CDR3. CDR3 sequence reads: CASRGTEQHGYTF. CDR3 coding DNA: TGTGCCAGCAGGGGGACAGAACAACATGGCTACACCTTC.